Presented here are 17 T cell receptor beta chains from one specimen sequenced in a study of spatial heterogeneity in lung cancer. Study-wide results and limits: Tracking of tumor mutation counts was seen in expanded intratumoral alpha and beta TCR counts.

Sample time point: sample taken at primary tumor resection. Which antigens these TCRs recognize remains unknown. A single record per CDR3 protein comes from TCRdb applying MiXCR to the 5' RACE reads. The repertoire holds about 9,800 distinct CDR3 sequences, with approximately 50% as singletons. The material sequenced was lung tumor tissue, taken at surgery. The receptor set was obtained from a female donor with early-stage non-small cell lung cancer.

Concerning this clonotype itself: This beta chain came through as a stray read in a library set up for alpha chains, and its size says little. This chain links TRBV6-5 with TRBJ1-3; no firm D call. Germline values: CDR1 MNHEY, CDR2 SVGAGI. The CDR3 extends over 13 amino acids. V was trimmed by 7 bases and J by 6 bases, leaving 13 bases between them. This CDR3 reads CASNRAWENTIYF. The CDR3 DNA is TGTGCCAGCAACCGGGCTTGGGAAAACACCATATATTTT.

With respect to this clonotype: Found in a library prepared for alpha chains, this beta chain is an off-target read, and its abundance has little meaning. As DNA, the CDR3 is TGCAGTGCTGATACCGGGACAGTCCTACCGGGCTACACCTTC. Protein product: CSADTGTVLPGYTF. The rearrangement links TRBV20-1 to TRBJ1-2; 7 bases align to TRBD1. V shed 5 bases, J shed 8 bases, and the junction held 14 bases outside the gene matches. CDR1 DFQATT and CDR2 SNEGSKA come from the germline V gene (reference sequence). The CDR3 sequence is 14 residues long.

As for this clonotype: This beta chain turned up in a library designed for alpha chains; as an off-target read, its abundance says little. CDR3 sequence (DNA): TGCGCCAGCAGTGTCGCGGGCAATCGCTACGAGCAGTACTTC. Translation gives CASSVAGNRYEQYF. This chain joins TRBV10-2 and TRBJ2-7; a possible D gene is TRBD2 (5 bases). Germline CDR1 reads WSHSY; CDR2 reads SAAADI. Trimming removed 4 bases at V and 3 bases at J, with 13 bases between. The CDR3 is 14 amino acids.

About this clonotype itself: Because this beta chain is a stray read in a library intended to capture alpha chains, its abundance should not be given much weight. The CDR3 DNA reads TGTGCCAGTTTAACAAATTCCGGGACAGCCTATGGCTACACCTTC. This sequence encodes CASLTNSGTAYGYTF. V is TRBV19 and J is TRBJ1-2; 7 nucleotides line up with TRBD1. Per the germline V gene, CDR1 is LNHDA and CDR2 is SQIVND (reference sequence). This CDR3 has 15 amino acids. The trim removed 8 bases at V and 4 bases at J, leaving 13 bases unmatched.

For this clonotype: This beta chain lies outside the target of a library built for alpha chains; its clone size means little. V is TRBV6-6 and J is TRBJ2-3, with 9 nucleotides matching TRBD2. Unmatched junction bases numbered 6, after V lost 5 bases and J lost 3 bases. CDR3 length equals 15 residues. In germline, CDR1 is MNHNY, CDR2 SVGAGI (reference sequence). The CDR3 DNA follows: TGTGCCAGCAGTAATCGCGGGGGGGCGACAGATACGCAGTATTTT. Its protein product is CASSNRGGATDTQYF.

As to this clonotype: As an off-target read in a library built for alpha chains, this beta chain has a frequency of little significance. The CDR3 DNA is TGTGCCAGCTCATCAAGACCGGGCCGAGGAGCAGATACGCAGTATTTT. Encoded protein: CASSSRPGRGADTQYF. V is TRBV18 and J is TRBJ2-3; no clear D. The CDR3 is made up of 16 amino acids. CDR1 and CDR2 (germline): KGHSH, LQKENI. Deletions cut 5 bases from V and 4 bases from J, with 19 bases between.

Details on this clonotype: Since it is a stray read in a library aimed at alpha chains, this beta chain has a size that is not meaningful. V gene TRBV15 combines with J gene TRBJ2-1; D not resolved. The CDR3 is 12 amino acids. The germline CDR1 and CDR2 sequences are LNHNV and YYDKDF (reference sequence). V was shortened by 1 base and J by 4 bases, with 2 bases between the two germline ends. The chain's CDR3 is CATSRGYNEQFF. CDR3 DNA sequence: TGTGCCACCAGCAGAGGATACAATGAGCAGTTCTTC.

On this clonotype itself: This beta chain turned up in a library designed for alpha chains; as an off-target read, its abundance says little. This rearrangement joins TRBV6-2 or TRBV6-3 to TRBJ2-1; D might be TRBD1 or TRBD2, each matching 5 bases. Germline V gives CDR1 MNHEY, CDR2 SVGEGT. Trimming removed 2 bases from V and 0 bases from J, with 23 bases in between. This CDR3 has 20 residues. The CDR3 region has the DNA TGTGCCAGCAGTTACACTCCGGGACGGTGGTCCCTAAGCTCCTACAATGAGCAGTTCTTC. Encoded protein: CASSYTPGRWSLSSYNEQFF.

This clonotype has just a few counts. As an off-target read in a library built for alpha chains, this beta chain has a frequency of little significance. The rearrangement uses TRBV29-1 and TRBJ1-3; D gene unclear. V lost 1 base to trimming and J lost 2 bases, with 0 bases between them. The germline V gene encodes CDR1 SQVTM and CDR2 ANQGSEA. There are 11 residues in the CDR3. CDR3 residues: CSVEAGNTIYF. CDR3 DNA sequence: TGCAGCGTTGAAGCTGGAAACACCATATATTTT.

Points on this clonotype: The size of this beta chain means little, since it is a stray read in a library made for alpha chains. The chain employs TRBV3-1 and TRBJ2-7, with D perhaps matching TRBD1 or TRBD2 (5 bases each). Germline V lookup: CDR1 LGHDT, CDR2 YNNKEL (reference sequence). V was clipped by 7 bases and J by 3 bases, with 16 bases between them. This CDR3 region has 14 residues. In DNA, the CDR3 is TGTGCCAGCACCACAGCCCCGGGGCACTACGAGCAGTACTTC. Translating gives CASTTAPGHYEQYF.

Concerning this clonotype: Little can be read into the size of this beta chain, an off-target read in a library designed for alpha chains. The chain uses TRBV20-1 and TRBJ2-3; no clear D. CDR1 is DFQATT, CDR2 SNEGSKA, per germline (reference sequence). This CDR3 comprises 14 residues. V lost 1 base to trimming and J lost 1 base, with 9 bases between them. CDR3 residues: CSARVSLGTDTQYF. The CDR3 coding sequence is TGCAGTGCTAGAGTCTCCCTAGGCACAGATACGCAGTATTTT.

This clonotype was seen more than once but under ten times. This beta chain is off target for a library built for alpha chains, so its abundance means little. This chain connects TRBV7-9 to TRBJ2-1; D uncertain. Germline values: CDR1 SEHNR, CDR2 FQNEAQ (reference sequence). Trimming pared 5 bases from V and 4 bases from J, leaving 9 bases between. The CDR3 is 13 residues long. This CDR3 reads CASSIGRYNEQFF. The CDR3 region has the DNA TGTGCCAGCAGCATTGGACGGTACAATGAGCAGTTCTTC.

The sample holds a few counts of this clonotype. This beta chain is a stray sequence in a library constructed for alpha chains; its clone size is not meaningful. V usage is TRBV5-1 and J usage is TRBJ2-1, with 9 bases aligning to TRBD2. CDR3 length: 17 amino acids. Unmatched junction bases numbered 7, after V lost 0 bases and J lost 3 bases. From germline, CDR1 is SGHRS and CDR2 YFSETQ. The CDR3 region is CASSLDGLLAGYNEQFF. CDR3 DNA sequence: TGCGCCAGCAGCTTGGACGGGCTACTAGCGGGCTACAATGAGCAGTTCTTC.

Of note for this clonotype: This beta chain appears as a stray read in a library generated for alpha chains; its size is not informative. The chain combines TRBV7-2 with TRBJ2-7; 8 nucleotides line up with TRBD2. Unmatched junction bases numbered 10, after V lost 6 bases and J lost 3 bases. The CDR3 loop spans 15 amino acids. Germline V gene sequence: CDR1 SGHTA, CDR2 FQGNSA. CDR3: CASRGYRAGGYEQYF. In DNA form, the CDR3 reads TGTGCCAGCAGAGGATATAGGGCGGGGGGCTACGAGCAGTACTTC. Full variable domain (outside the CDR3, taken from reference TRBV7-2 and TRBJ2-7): GAGVSQSPSNKVTEKGKDVELRCDPISGHTALYWYRQSLGQGLEFLIYFQGNSAPDKSGLPSDRFSAERTGGSVSTLTIQRTQQEDSAVYLCASRGYRAGGYEQYFGPGTRLTVT.

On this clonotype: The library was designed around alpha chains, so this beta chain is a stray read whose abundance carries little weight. CDR3 sequence reads: CASSWARGRDHEQYF. CDR3 sequence (DNA): TGTGCCAGCAGCTGGGCCAGGGGAAGGGATCACGAGCAGTACTTC. The chain recombines TRBV5-4 with TRBJ2-7; possible D gene TRBD1, 6 bases. V shed 3 bases and J shed 5 bases, with 18 bases lying between them. The germline CDR1 and CDR2 sequences are SGHNT and YYREEE (reference sequence). The CDR3 length is 15 residues.

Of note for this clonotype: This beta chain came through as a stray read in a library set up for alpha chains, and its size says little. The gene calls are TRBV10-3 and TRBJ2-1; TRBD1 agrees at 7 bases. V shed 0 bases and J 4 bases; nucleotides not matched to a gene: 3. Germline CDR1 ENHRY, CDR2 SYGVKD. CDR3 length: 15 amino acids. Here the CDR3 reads CAISESGQTYNEQFF. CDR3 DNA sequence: TGTGCCATCAGTGAGTCGGGACAGACTTACAATGAGCAGTTCTTC.

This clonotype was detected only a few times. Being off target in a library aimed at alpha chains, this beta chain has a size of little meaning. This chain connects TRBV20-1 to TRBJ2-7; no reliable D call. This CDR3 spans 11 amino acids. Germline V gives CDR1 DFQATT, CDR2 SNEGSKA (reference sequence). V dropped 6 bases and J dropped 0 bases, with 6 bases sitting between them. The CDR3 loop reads CSARNSYEQYF. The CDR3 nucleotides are TGCAGTGCCCGGAACTCCTACGAGCAGTACTTC.